Below, 8 T cell receptor beta chains from the same sample are listed, as sequenced in a study of identical twins. TCRdb recomputed calls from the 5' RACE reads with MiXCR, one row per CDR3 protein. Altogether fewer than 550,000 distinct CDR3 sequences are present, nearly 15% being singletons, with the ten largest covering roughly 0.4%. This same sample was also taken into another study, of yellow fever vaccine responses in identical twins.

The material sequenced was CD4+ T cells sorted from blood. The receptor set was obtained from a woman under 30 in good health.

This clonotype has a handful of counts. The V call is TRBV4-2, the J call TRBJ2-1; the D gene could be TRBD1 or TRBD2 (6 bases each). Deletions cut 1 base from V and 9 bases from J, with 22 bases between. The CDR3 length is 17 residues. CDR1 is LGHNA, CDR2 YNFKEQ, per germline. CDR3 bases: TGTGCCAGCAGCCAAGCCCCTCCGGGACAAGGAGGGGTTGAGCAGTTCTTC. As protein: CASSQAPPGQGGVEQFF.

The chain joins TRBV18 to TRBJ2-1; D is ambiguous. V dropped 3 bases and J dropped 4 bases, with 10 bases sitting between them. In germline, CDR1 is KGHSH, CDR2 LQKENI. The CDR3 covers 14 residues. In nucleotides, the CDR3 is TGTGCCAGCTCACCCAAATCAGGTTACAATGAGCAGTTCTTC. The encoded protein is CASSPKSGYNEQFF.

The chain has TRBV13 and TRBJ2-5; no definite D call. Germline V gives CDR1 PRHDT, CDR2 FYEKMQ (reference sequence). V was clipped by 3 bases and J by 4 bases, with 15 bases between them. This CDR3 region has 15 residues. This chain's CDR3 is CASSLGPTLSETQYF. The CDR3 DNA sequence: TGTGCCAGCAGCTTGGGCCCGACGCTATCAGAGACCCAGTACTTC.

This clonotype was seen only a few times. This chain links TRBV20-1 with TRBJ2-1; 7 bases are a match to TRBD1. Germline loops: CDR1 DFQATT, CDR2 SNEGSKA (reference sequence). The length of the CDR3 is 18 residues. V dropped 0 bases and J dropped 0; count of bases not matched to a gene: 11. CDR3: CSARDQGVWASSYNEQFF. The DNA for the CDR3 is TGCAGTGCTAGAGACCAGGGGGTTTGGGCTAGCTCCTACAATGAGCAGTTCTTC.

The chain recombines TRBV7-3 with TRBJ2-1, with TRBD2 as a possible D gene (7 bases). Germline CDR1 and CDR2: SGHTA and FQGTGA. The CDR3 length is 15 residues. Trimming cost V 4 bases and J 6 bases, with 16 bases left between them. The CDR3 sequence: CASSSKGEGSNEQFF. For the CDR3, the DNA is TGTGCCAGCAGCTCCAAGGGGGAGGGGTCCAATGAGCAGTTCTTC.

A few counts support this clonotype. The chain uses TRBV24-1 and TRBJ2-1; D possibly matches TRBD1 or TRBD2 (6 bases each). V was cut by 5 bases and J by 6 bases, with 16 bases left in between. CDR1 is KGHDR and CDR2 is SFDVKD in the germline V gene. CDR3 length: 15 residues. The CDR3 sequence: CATSAGDLGGNEQFF. CDR3 bases: TGTGCCACCAGTGCGGGGGATCTAGGGGGCAATGAGCAGTTCTTC.

This clonotype was observed a handful of times. V and J are TRBV5-5 and TRBJ2-2; TRBD2 matches 10 bases. V shed 6 bases and J 6 bases; nucleotides not matched to a gene: 8. This CDR3 is 15 amino acids long. Per germline, CDR1 SGHKS and CDR2 YYEKEE (reference sequence). The CDR3 coding sequence is TGTGCCAGCACCCTGGGGCTAGCGGGAGCCGGGGAGCTGTTTTTT. Translation gives CASTLGLAGAGELFF.

This clonotype was seen a few times. This rearrangement joins TRBV11-2 to TRBJ2-2, with D perhaps matching TRBD1 or TRBD2 (6 bases each). Germline V gene data show CDR1 as SGHAT and CDR2 as FQNNGV. Between the trimmed V and J ends, which lost 5 bases and 9 bases, there was a span of 28 bases. This CDR3 is 18 amino acids long. CDR3 nucleotides: TGTGCCAGCAGCACCATTATCCCCATCGGGGACACTAGCCGGGAGCTGTTTTTT. Its translation is CASSTIIPIGDTSRELFF.